The source of this T cell receptor (beta chain) is a study of T cells in Graves' hyperthyroidism and ophthalmopathy. Amplified TCR beta CDR3 regions derived from RNA transcripts. The HTBI primer set was used in a first-round RT-PCR of the TCR CDR3. TCRdb independently ran MiXCR on the multiplex PCR reads; one entry per CDR3 protein. The repertoire holds fewer than 450,000 distinct CDR3 sequences, with approximately 18% as singletons. The V gene lost 5 bases and the J gene lost 1 base, with 11 bases spanning the gap. Germline values: CDR1 SEHNR, CDR2 FQNEAQ (reference sequence). The CDR3 length is 14 residues. Patients having uncontrolled infection, another autoimmune disease, pregnancy or lactation were not included.

Sequencing was carried out using blood. The V call is TRBV7-9, the J call TRBJ1-1; D is undetermined. The sequence was obtained from a woman aged 25 to 39 with Graves' hyperthyroidism that later progressed to Graves' ophthalmopathy. CDR3 coding DNA: TGTGCCAGCAGCAATATCTACAGGAACACTGAAGCTTTCTTT. It codes for CASSNIYRNTEAFF.